The TCR beta chain described here comes from a study of control samples from healthy donors and cancer patients. The data were produced by immunoSEQ multiplex PCR, yet TCRdb's version contains in-frame clones alone and is incomplete. The table includes more than 110,000 clones, 80% to 95% detected once. The germline V gene encodes CDR1 MDHEN and CDR2 SYDVKM. The CDR3 covers 15 residues. Trimming stripped 3 bases from V and 1 base from J, with 11 bases between. Sequences were obtained from blood. This TCR derives from a man aged 30 to 45 in good health. The chain couples TRBV28 to TRBJ2-3, with D possibly being TRBD2 (6 bases). The CDR3 protein is CASSFPGECTDTQYF. The CDR3 DNA sequence: TGTGCCAGCAGTTTTCCGGGGGAGTGCACAGATACGCAGTATTTT.